A single T cell receptor beta chain is shown here with its context. The source of the sample is a study of beta chain features in type 1 diabetes. Whole-study context: Taken together, all samples contributed nearly 110 million examined sorted cells.

CDR1 is SNHLY, CDR2 FYNNEI, per germline. V was clipped by 6 bases and J by 6 bases, with 17 bases between them. The CDR3 has 14 residues. Every isolated RNA sample was fully reverse transcribed, so sequencing captured expressed TCRB transcripts. Clones were sequenced by immunoSEQ multiplex PCR, and TCRdb holds only the in-frame ones, with some missing. The top ten clones hold 1% to 1.5% of a sample with under 250,000 clones, roughly a tenth of them seen once. The clonotype was recovered from a man between 18 and 29 years old in good health. This chain links TRBV2 with TRBJ1-2; possible D gene TRBD1, 6 bases. What was sequenced was central memory CD4+ T cells from blood. CDR3 region: CASRSGVESHGYTF. The CDR3 DNA reads as TGTGCCAGCAGGTCAGGGGTCGAGTCCCATGGCTACACCTTC.